The present T cell receptor beta chain was sequenced within a study of CD8 T cells in ankylosing spondylitis. Findings and caveats of the study: The disease-linked clones had a CD8+ phenotype and low blood frequencies. What appeared characteristic of ankylosing spondylitis blood was a TCR beta motif of fewer than ten highly homologous variants. From matched ankylosing spondylitis synovial fluid, disease-linked clones were reportedly recovered at significantly enriched levels. Previously reported in reactive arthritis synovial fluid and blood were some of the motif variants.

The CDR3 spans 13 residues. With 6 bases removed from V and 8 bases from J, the gap between germline ends came to 13 bases. Per germline, CDR1 MDHEN and CDR2 SYDVKM. A quantitative 5'-RACE method, one with molecular barcodes, was used to make TCR beta libraries. TCRdb called the 5' RACE reads again in MiXCR, with one record for every CDR3 protein. Of about 460,000 distinct CDR3 sequences listed, about 5.2% are singletons. The table lists this clonotype with many counts. The antigen remains undetermined. Sequencing used blood, either unsorted or a sorted T cell fraction (not recorded which). The clonotype originates from a male donor with ankylosing spondylitis. The chain is built from TRBV28 and TRBJ1-4; D unclear. Written as DNA, the CDR3 is TGTGCCAGCAGAGAGAGAGGGCGGGAAAAACTGTTTTTT. The encoded protein is CASRERGREKLFF. Supplemented by reference TRBV28 and TRBJ1-4, the full variable domain reads DVKVTQSSRYLVKRTGEKVFLECVQDMDHENMFWYRQDPGLGLRLIYFSYDVKMKEKGDIPEGYSVSREKKERFSLILESASTNQTSMYLCASRERGREKLFFGSGTQLSVL.